A single sample gave rise to the 17 T cell receptor beta chains below, sequenced in a study of cytotoxic CD8 clonotypes in ibrutinib-treated CLL (dated by TCRdb to the early 2020s). Library preparation was by the immunoSEQ multiplex PCR assay. TCRdb limited this immuneACCESS table to in-frame rearrangements with V and J called. A share of clones is missing; checked studies link under half to unresolved V genes, and the rest is unexplained. Here the sample has about 6,000 clones; approximately 75% occur a single time. Together, the top ten hold about 5% of the sample. Sequenced here: PBMCs, sampled before ibrutinib treatment. All receptors come from a human donor with chronic lymphocytic leukemia.

This chain connects TRBV11-2 to TRBJ2-3; D not resolved. The CDR3 covers 13 residues. V dropped 3 bases and J dropped 6 bases, with 10 bases sitting between them. Germline V gene lookup returns CDR1 SGHAT and CDR2 FQNNGV. The CDR3 region is CASSFSFKDTQYF. DNA of the CDR3: TGTGCCAGCAGCTTTTCCTTCAAGGATACGCAGTATTTT.

V gene TRBV10-3 combines with J gene TRBJ2-7; 9 nucleotides agree with TRBD1. The CDR3 has 13 residues. Trimming removed 10 bases from V and 1 base from J; junction bases left unmatched: 5. CDR1 and CDR2 from the germline V gene are ENHRY and SYGVKD. CDR3 sequence (DNA): TGTGCCAGCCAACAGGGGGCTTCCTACGAGCAGTACTTC. This gives the protein CASQQGASYEQYF.

The chain is built from TRBV4-2 and TRBJ1-1; D gene ambiguous. Germline loops: CDR1 LGHNA, CDR2 YNFKEQ. The CDR3 has 13 amino acids. V was cut by 1 base and J by 1 base, with 4 bases left in between. CDR3 region: CASSQGGNTEAFF. As DNA, the CDR3 is TGTGCCAGCAGCCAAGGGGGGAACACTGAAGCTTTCTTT.

There are a few counts of this clone. The chain has TRBV19 and TRBJ2-7; 10 bases are shared with TRBD2. V dropped 6 bases and J dropped 3; count of bases not matched to a gene: 8. The CDR3 has 15 residues. CDR1 LNHDA and CDR2 SQIVND come from the germline V gene (reference sequence). The CDR3 protein is CASRDGAGGLYEQYF. DNA of the CDR3: TGTGCCAGTAGGGACGGAGCGGGAGGGCTCTACGAGCAGTACTTC.

This clone was seen just once. V usage is TRBV10-1 and J usage is TRBJ2-6; D gene uncertain. This CDR3 contains 12 residues. Germline lookup yields CDR1 WNHNN and CDR2 SYGVQD (reference sequence). The CDR3 sequence is CVAQSRANVLTF. Written as DNA, the CDR3 is TGCGTCGCACAAAGTCGGGCCAACGTCCTGACTTTC.

J is TRBJ2-7 and V is TRBV9, with D possibly being TRBD1 (6 bases). The CDR3 is 14 residues long. In germline, CDR1 is SGDLS, CDR2 YYNGEE. With 3 bases removed from V and 3 bases from J, the gap between germline ends came to 13 bases. The CDR3 sequence: CASSARGGDYEQYF. The CDR3 DNA sequence: TGTGCCAGCAGCGCCAGGGGTGGGGACTACGAGCAGTACTTC.

The rearrangement links TRBV5-4 to TRBJ2-3, with 9 bases aligning to TRBD2. V trimming: 2 bases; J trimming: 6 bases; junction bases outside the gene matches: 10. The CDR3 has 16 residues. Germline V lookup: CDR1 SGHNT, CDR2 YYREEE (reference sequence). The CDR3 region has the DNA TGTGCCAGCAGCTTACTAGCGGGTCCTGAGGCGGATACGCAGTATTTT. Protein product: CASSLLAGPEADTQYF.

The count of this clone is one. The chain uses TRBV19 and TRBJ1-1, with D tentatively TRBD1 (6 bases). Between the trimmed V and J ends, which lost 1 base and 4 bases, there was a span of 13 bases. CDR3 length equals 15 residues. The V gene's germline CDR1 is LNHDA and CDR2 SQIVND (reference sequence). The CDR3 DNA reads TGTGCCAGTAGTATAGGAGCGGGGGGCGGCACTGAAGCTTTCTTT. This translates into CASSIGAGGGTEAFF.

The rearrangement links TRBV7-3 to TRBJ2-5; D is ambiguous. Trimming stripped 5 bases from V and 5 bases from J, with 12 bases between. The CDR3 is 13 amino acids. In germline, CDR1 is SGHTA, CDR2 FQGTGA. This CDR3 reads CASSGSVEETQYF. The CDR3 coding sequence is TGTGCCAGCAGCGGATCAGTGGAGGAGACCCAGTACTTC.

The chain is built from TRBV11-3 and TRBJ2-7, with D unclear. Germline V lookup: CDR1 SGHNT, CDR2 YENEEA. There are 14 residues in the CDR3. The V end lost 0 bases, the J end lost 5 bases, and 11 bases lay between the germline ends. CDR3 DNA sequence: TGTGCCAGCAGCTTAGAGATGGTGAAAAACGAGCAGTACTTC. It is translated as CASSLEMVKNEQYF. The variable domain in full, with the rest retrieved from reference TRBV11-3 and TRBJ2-7, is EAGVVQSPRYKIIEKKQPVAFWCNPISGHNTLYWYLQNLGQGPELLIRYENEEAVDDSQLPKDRFSAERLKGVDSTLKIQPAELGDSAVYLCASSLEMVKNEQYFGPGTRLTVT.

The chain is built from TRBV7-3 and TRBJ1-1; maybe TRBD1 (5 bases). Germline values: CDR1 SGHTA, CDR2 FQGTGA. V was pared by 2 bases and J by 6 bases, with 10 bases between. The CDR3 covers 13 residues. CDR3 region: CASSLEVRAEAFF. CDR3 DNA: TGTGCCAGCAGCTTAGAAGTCAGGGCTGAAGCTTTCTTT.

The chain recombines TRBV30 with TRBJ2-2; the D is unclear. From germline, CDR1 is GTSNPN and CDR2 SVGIG (reference sequence). This CDR3 comprises 14 residues. V was trimmed by 4 bases and J by 2 bases, leaving 11 bases between them. In nucleotides, the CDR3 is TGTGCCTGGATGGGCAGAATTAACACCGGGGAGCTGTTTTTT. Translation gives CAWMGRINTGELFF.

The chain links TRBV6-1 to TRBJ2-1; D uncertain. The CDR3 has 15 amino acids. Germline assignment: CDR1 MNHNS and CDR2 SASEGT. The V end lost 1 base, the J end lost 3 bases, and 10 bases lay between the germline ends. CDR3 region: CASSEGAYYYNEQFF. The CDR3, as DNA: TGTGCCAGCAGTGAAGGGGCCTACTACTACAATGAGCAGTTCTTC.

This clone appeared a single time. The V call is TRBV25-1, the J call TRBJ2-7; TRBD1 matches 9 bases. V was pared by 1 base and J by 1 base, with 2 bases of the junction left unmatched. Germline V gene data show CDR1 as MGHDK and CDR2 as SYGVNS. CDR3 length: 15 amino acids. This chain's CDR3 is CASSEWGQGSYEQYF. DNA for the CDR3: TGTGCCAGCAGTGAATGGGGACAGGGATCCTACGAGCAGTACTTC.

This chain links TRBV11-2 with TRBJ1-2; 8 bases map to TRBD1. This CDR3 is 15 amino acids long. V shed 1 base, J shed 6 bases, and the junction held 7 bases outside the gene matches. Per germline, CDR1 SGHAT and CDR2 FQNNGV. The CDR3 coding sequence is TGTGCCAGCAGCTTAGGACAGGGGAGTTTGAATGGCTACACCTTC. Translating gives CASSLGQGSLNGYTF.

The table lists this clone with a few counts. The gene calls are TRBV25-1 and TRBJ2-3; the match to TRBD1 covers 9 bases. The J segment lost 2 bases and the V segment lost 3 bases, leaving 6 bases of the junction unmatched. Germline V CDR1 and CDR2: MGHDK, SYGVNS. CDR3 length: 16 amino acids. The CDR3 is CASSDPGQGPTDTQYF. Here the CDR3 DNA reads TGTGCCAGCAGTGACCCGGGACAGGGACCCACAGATACGCAGTATTTT.

The chain combines TRBV7-3 with TRBJ2-5; D may correspond to TRBD1 or TRBD2 (5 bases each). The germline V gene encodes CDR1 SGHTA and CDR2 FQGTGA. V lost 3 bases and J 4 bases, leaving 9 bases between the germline ends. CDR3 length: 13 residues. CDR3 region: CASSFGGSETQYF. In nucleotides, the CDR3 is TGTGCCAGCAGCTTTGGGGGTTCAGAGACCCAGTACTTC.